The 20 T cell receptor beta chains listed next were all sequenced from one sample in a study of blood T cell repertoires in COVID-19. Using immunoSEQ multiplex PCR, the repertoire was profiled, and TCRdb retains in-frame clones only, with some absent. The sample has about 670,000 clones, more than 80% seen once. The material sequenced was peripheral blood. These receptors were taken from a woman younger than 35 with acute or convalescent COVID-19.

The CDR3 nucleotides read TGTGCCAGTAGTGTGGACGGCGGAGGGGTGAACACTGAAGCTTTCTTT. This translates into CASSVDGGGVNTEAFF. The chain joins TRBV19 to TRBJ1-1; possible D gene TRBD1, 5 bases. Looked up from germline, CDR1 is LNHDA and CDR2 is SQIVND (reference sequence). V dropped 5 bases and J dropped 0 bases, with 16 bases sitting between them. The CDR3 contains 16 residues.

This clone was picked up one time. V and J are TRBV19 and TRBJ1-2, with TRBD1 as a possible D gene (6 bases). Trimming took 5 bases from V and 10 from J, leaving 20 bases between them. This CDR3 has 14 residues. Germline assignment: CDR1 LNHDA and CDR2 SQIVND (reference sequence). In DNA form, the CDR3 reads TGTGCCAGTAGTGAAAGACAGGTTGGAGCCATCTACACCTTC. Translation gives CASSERQVGAIYTF.

V usage is TRBV6-1 and J usage is TRBJ1-1; 7 bases line up with TRBD1. The CDR3 covers 13 residues. Germline CDR1 MNHNS, CDR2 SASEGT. The V gene end was trimmed by 2 bases and the J gene end by 8 bases; junction bases not matched to a gene: 5. The CDR3 sequence: CASSEIRGREAFF. DNA for the CDR3: TGTGCCAGCAGTGAAATAAGGGGGCGGGAAGCTTTCTTT.

CDR3 sequence reads: CSVEDPTGLGQYF. The CDR3 nucleotides are TGCAGCGTTGAAGACCCGACAGGGTTGGGGCAGTACTTC. The gene calls are TRBV29-1 and TRBJ2-7, with 7 nucleotides matching TRBD1. CDR1 is SQVTM, CDR2 ANQGSEA, per germline. The CDR3 contains 13 residues. Losses at the gene ends were 0 bases for V and 9 bases for J; bases not matched to a gene: 8.

The V gene is TRBV10-2, the J gene TRBJ2-2, with 12 bases aligning to TRBD2. This CDR3 comprises 15 residues. The germline gives CDR1 WSHSY, CDR2 SAAADI. Losses at the gene ends were 6 bases for V and 6 bases for J; bases not matched to a gene: 5. The CDR3 reads CASSGLAGGPGELFF. DNA for the CDR3: TGCGCCAGCAGCGGTCTAGCGGGGGGGCCCGGGGAGCTGTTTTTT.

In the case of this clone: This CDR3 is also generated by other DNA sequences in the sample. The chain joins TRBV5-1 to TRBJ2-7; D is perhaps TRBD2 (5 bases). Germline V gene sequence: CDR1 SGHRS, CDR2 YFSETQ. The CDR3 has 14 residues. With 0 bases removed from V and 0 bases from J, the gap between germline ends came to 7 bases. The CDR3 coding sequence is TGCGCCAGCAGCTTGGGAGGGCCCTCCTACGAGCAGTACTTC. Residues: CASSLGGPSYEQYF.

The CDR3 coding sequence is TGTGCCAGCAGTGAAGCGCCGGGAGGGGGCAACGACGAGCAGTACTTC. Translated: CASSEAPGGGNDEQYF. V and J are TRBV6-1 and TRBJ2-7; a possible D gene is TRBD2 (8 bases). Trimming left V 0 bases short and J 5 bases short, with 17 bases between. Germline V gene sequence: CDR1 MNHNS, CDR2 SASEGT. The CDR3 consists of 16 residues.

This clone was recorded once. The rearrangement links TRBV3-1 (or the pseudogene TRBV3-2) to TRBJ2-5; D gene unclear. Trimming took off 0 bases at V and 1 base at J, with 6 bases between the two ends. This CDR3 comprises 14 residues. Germline assignment: CDR1 LGHDT and CDR2 YNNKEL (reference sequence). DNA of the CDR3: TGTGCCAGCAGCCAAGAATCTTTCCAAGAGACCCAGTACTTC. Translated, it gives CASSQESFQETQYF.

The chain links TRBV7-9 to TRBJ1-4; no definite D call. Germline lookup yields CDR1 SEHNR and CDR2 FQNEAQ (reference sequence). V lost 1 base, J lost 8 bases, and 11 bases lay in between. CDR3 length equals 14 residues. CDR3 loop: CASSLEPATEKLFF. CDR3 coding DNA: TGTGCCAGCAGCTTAGAACCCGCTACGGAAAAACTGTTTTTT.

The chain links TRBV6-5 to TRBJ2-2; TRBD2 might be the D (6 bases). V shed 11 bases and J shed 7 bases, with 17 bases lying between them. The CDR3 has 13 residues. Germline V gene sequence: CDR1 MNHEY, CDR2 SVGAGI. The DNA for the CDR3 is TGTGCCGGACAACCCAGGGAGGACGGGGAGCTGTTTTTT. This translates into CAGQPREDGELFF.

This CDR3 is CASSQALEKLFF. In DNA, the CDR3 is TGTGCCAGCAGCCAAGCATTGGAAAAACTGTTTTTT. The chain uses TRBV3-1 (or the pseudogene TRBV3-2) and TRBJ1-4, with unresolved D. This CDR3 has 12 residues. Germline CDR1 and CDR2: LGHDT and YNNKEL (reference sequence). V lost 1 base and J lost 8, with 5 bases in between.

The chain employs TRBV6-4 and TRBJ2-2, with 8 bases identical to TRBD2. CDR1 is MRHNA and CDR2 is SNTAGT in the germline V gene. This CDR3 has 15 residues. The junction had 6 bases not matched to a gene; V was cut back by 6 bases and J by 3 bases. CDR3 loop: CASSSGGGDTGELFF. DNA for the CDR3: TGTGCCAGCAGCAGCGGGGGTGGAGACACCGGGGAGCTGTTTTTT.

The genes are TRBV11-3 and TRBJ2-1, with 9 bases lining up with TRBD2. The CDR3 spans 16 residues. In germline, CDR1 is SGHNT, CDR2 YENEEA. The V gene end was trimmed by 5 bases and the J gene end by 6 bases; junction bases not matched to a gene: 11. CDR3 nucleotide sequence: TGTGCCAGCAGCCCCCGGGCGGGGGGGTTCGGCAATGAGCAGTTCTTC. Encoded protein: CASSPRAGGFGNEQFF.

This clone was seen a handful of times. The rearrangement joins TRBV7-2 to TRBJ1-2; D gene ambiguous. Germline V lookup: CDR1 SGHTA, CDR2 FQGNSA. The CDR3 contains 12 residues. Trimming pared 4 bases from V and 0 bases from J, leaving 3 bases between. The CDR3, as DNA: TGTGCCAGCAGCTCTACTAACTATGGCTACACCTTC. It translates to CASSSTNYGYTF.

This clone occurred once. The chain is built from TRBV19 and TRBJ1-5; D gene ambiguous. Germline V gives CDR1 LNHDA, CDR2 SQIVND (reference sequence). Trimming took off 4 bases at V and 11 bases at J, with 21 bases between the two ends. The CDR3 is 15 amino acids. CDR3 loop: CASSTNSFSQRAQHF. CDR3 bases: TGTGCCAGTAGTACCAACTCCTTTTCTCAACGAGCCCAGCATTTT.

J is TRBJ1-6 and V is TRBV6-5; 7 nucleotides align to TRBD1. Germline CDR1 reads MNHEY; CDR2 reads SVGAGI. CDR3 length: 14 residues. V lost 2 bases and J lost 10; bases outside the gene matches: 5. The CDR3 DNA reads TGTGCCAGCAGTTACAACAGGGGACAATCACCCCTCCACTTT. Translation gives CASSYNRGQSPLHF.

The genes are TRBV18 and TRBJ1-6; D unresolved. In germline, CDR1 is KGHSH, CDR2 LQKENI. The CDR3 has 16 residues. Between the trimmed V and J ends, which lost 5 bases and 8 bases, there was a span of 19 bases. The CDR3 here is CASSDSRGSIDSPLHF. In DNA, the CDR3 is TGTGCCAGCTCAGATAGCCGGGGTTCGATTGATTCACCCCTCCACTTT.

CDR3 nucleotides: TGTGCCAGCAGCTTAGTAGACAGGGTCCACACCATATATTTT. Translating gives CASSLVDRVHTIYF. The V call is TRBV7-2, the J call TRBJ1-3; 7 bases are shared with TRBD1. There are 14 residues in the CDR3. Germline V gene sequence: CDR1 SGHTA, CDR2 FQGNSA. V lost 1 base and J lost 8; bases outside the gene matches: 5.

The chain employs TRBV5-1 and TRBJ2-1, with TRBD1 matching over 8 bases. With V trimmed by 0 bases and J by 5 bases, 10 bases remained unmatched. This CDR3 has 17 amino acids. CDR1 SGHRS and CDR2 YFSETQ come from the germline V gene. This CDR3 reads CASSLGMGTGIHNEQFF. The CDR3 nucleotides are TGCGCCAGCAGCTTGGGGATGGGGACAGGTATCCACAATGAGCAGTTCTTC.

This rearrangement joins TRBV27 to TRBJ2-7; D unresolved. This CDR3 contains 14 residues. The germline gives CDR1 MNHEY, CDR2 SMNVEV (reference sequence). Trimming stripped 3 bases from V and 1 base from J, with 10 bases between. CDR3 protein: CASSFKERSYEQYF. CDR3 nucleotides: TGTGCCAGCAGTTTTAAGGAGAGGTCCTACGAGCAGTACTTC.